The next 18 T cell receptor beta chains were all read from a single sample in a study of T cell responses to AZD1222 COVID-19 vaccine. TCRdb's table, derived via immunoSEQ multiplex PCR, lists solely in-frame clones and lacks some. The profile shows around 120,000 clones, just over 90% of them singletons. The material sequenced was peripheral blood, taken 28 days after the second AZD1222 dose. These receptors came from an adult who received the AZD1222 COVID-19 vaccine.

The CDR3 protein is CASSPGLEETQYF. In DNA form, the CDR3 reads TGTGCCAGCAGTCCGGGACTAGAAGAGACCCAGTACTTC. The chain has TRBV2 and TRBJ2-5, with 8 bases that match TRBD2. CDR1 SNHLY and CDR2 FYNNEI come from the germline V gene. The CDR3 is 13 residues long. With V trimmed by 5 bases and J by 3 bases, 2 bases remained unmatched.

The CDR3 DNA is TGCGCCAGCAGGAGGGGGACAGGGGGCGACAATTCACCCCTCCACTTT. Residues: CASRRGTGGDNSPLHF. This sequence joins TRBV10-2 and TRBJ1-6; 12 bases align to TRBD1. Per the germline V gene, CDR1 is WSHSY and CDR2 is SAAADI. This CDR3 spans 16 amino acids. V gave up 6 bases and J gave up 7 bases; unmatched junction bases: 7.

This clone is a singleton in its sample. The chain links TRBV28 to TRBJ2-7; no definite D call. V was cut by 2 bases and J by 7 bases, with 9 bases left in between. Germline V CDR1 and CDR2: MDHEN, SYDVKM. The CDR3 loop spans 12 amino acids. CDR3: CASSLMAREQYF. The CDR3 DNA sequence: TGTGCCAGCAGTTTAATGGCCCGGGAGCAGTACTTC.

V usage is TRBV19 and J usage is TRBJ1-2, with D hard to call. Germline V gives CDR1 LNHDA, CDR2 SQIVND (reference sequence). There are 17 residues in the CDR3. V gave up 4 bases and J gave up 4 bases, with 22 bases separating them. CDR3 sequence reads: CASSTTPPITQIYGYTF. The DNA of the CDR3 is TGTGCCAGTAGTACGACCCCCCCCATAACACAAATCTATGGCTACACCTTC. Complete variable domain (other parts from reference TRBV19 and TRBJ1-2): DGGITQSPKYLFRKEGQNVTLSCEQNLNHDAMYWYRQDPGQGLRLIYYSQIVNDFQKGDIAEGYSVSREKKESFPLTVTSAQKNPTAFYLCASSTTPPITQIYGYTFGSGTRLTVV.

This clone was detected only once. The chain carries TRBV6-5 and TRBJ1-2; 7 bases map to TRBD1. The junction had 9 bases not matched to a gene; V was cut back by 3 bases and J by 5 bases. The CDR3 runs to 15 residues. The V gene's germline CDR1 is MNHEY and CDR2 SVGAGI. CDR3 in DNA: TGTGCCAGCAGTTATGACCCCAGGGGGAAGTATGGCTACACCTTC. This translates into CASSYDPRGKYGYTF.

The CDR3 DNA follows: TGTGCCAGCAGCTTAGATTTACTGAGAAACACCATATATTTT. Encoded protein: CASSLDLLRNTIYF. The chain links TRBV7-2 to TRBJ1-3; D is unclear. Germline loops: CDR1 SGHTA, CDR2 FQGNSA. This CDR3 is 14 amino acids long. V was pared by 1 base and J by 5 bases, with 9 bases between.

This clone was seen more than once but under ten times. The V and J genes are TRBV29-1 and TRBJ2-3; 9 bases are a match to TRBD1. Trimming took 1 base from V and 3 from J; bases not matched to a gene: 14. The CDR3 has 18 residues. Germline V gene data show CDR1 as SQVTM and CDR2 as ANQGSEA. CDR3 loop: CSVEGSTGGEVVTDTQYF. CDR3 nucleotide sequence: TGCAGCGTTGAAGGGTCGACAGGGGGGGAAGTAGTAACAGATACGCAGTATTTT.

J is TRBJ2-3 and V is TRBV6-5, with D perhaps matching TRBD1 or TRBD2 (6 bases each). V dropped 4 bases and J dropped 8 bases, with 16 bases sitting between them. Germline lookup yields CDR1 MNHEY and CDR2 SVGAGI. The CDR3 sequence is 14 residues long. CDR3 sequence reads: CASSSSGGRGTQYF. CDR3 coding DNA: TGTGCCAGCAGTTCCAGTGGGGGGCGGGGTACGCAGTATTTT.

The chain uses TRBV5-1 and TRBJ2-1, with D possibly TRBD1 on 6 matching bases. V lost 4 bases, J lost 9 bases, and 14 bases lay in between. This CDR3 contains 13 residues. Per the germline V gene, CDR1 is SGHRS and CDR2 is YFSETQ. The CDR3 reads CASSLGGNGEQFF. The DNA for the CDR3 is TGCGCCAGCAGCCTAGGGGGAAATGGTGAGCAGTTCTTC.

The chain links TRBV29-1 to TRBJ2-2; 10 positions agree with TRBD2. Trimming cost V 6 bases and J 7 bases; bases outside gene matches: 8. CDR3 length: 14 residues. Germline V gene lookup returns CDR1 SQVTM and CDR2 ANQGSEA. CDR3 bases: TGCAGCGTGGGAGTAGCGGGAGGAAACGGGGAGCTGTTTTTT. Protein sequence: CSVGVAGGNGELFF.

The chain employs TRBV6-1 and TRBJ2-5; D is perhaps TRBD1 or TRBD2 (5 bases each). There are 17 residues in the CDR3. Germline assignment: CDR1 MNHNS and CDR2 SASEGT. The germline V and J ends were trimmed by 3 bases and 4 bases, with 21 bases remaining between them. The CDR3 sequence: CASSDLAKGIGGETQYF. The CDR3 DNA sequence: TGTGCCAGCAGTGACCTAGCTAAGGGGATAGGCGGAGAGACCCAGTACTTC.

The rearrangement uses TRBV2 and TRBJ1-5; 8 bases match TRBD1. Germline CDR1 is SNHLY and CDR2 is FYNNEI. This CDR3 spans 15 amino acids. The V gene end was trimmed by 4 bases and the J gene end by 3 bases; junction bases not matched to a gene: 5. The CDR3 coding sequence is TGTGCCAGCAGTGGATGGACAGGGAACAATCAGCCCCAGCATTTT. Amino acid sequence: CASSGWTGNNQPQHF.

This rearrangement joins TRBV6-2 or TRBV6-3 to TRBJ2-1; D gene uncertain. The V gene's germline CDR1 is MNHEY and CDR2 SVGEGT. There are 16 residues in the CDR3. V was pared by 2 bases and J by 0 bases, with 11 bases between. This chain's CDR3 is CASSYGLTSSYNEQFF. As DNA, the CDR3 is TGTGCCAGCAGTTACGGCCTTACCAGCTCCTACAATGAGCAGTTCTTC.

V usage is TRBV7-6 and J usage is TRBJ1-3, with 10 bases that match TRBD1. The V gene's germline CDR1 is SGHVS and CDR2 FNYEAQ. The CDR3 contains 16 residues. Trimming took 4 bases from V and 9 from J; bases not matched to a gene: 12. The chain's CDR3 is CASSSPSGTGASTIYF. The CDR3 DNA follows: TGTGCCAGCAGCTCCCCCTCCGGGACAGGGGCATCCACCATATATTTT.

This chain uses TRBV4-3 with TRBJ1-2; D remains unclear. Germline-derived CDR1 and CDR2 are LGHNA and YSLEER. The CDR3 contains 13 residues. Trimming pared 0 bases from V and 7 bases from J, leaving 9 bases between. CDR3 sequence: CASSQDLGGGYTF. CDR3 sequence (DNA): TGCGCCAGCAGCCAAGACTTGGGCGGTGGCTACACCTTC.

DNA for the CDR3: TGTGCCAGCAGTAACAGTGGCAGGGACTATGGCTACACCTTC. The encoded protein is CASSNSGRDYGYTF. The J gene is TRBJ1-2, the V gene TRBV25-1; maybe TRBD1 (5 bases). The CDR3 length is 14 residues. Germline CDR1 reads MGHDK; CDR2 reads SYGVNS. V shed 5 bases and J shed 3 bases, with 13 bases lying between them.

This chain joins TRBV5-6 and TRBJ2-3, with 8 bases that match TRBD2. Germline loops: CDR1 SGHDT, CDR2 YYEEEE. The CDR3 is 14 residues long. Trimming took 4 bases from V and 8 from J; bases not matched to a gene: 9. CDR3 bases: TGTGCCAGCAGCCCTCAGCGGGAGTGGAGTACGCAGTATTTT. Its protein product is CASSPQREWSTQYF.

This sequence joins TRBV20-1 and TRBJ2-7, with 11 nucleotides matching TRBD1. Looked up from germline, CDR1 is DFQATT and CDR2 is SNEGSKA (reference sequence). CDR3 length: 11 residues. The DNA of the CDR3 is TGCAGCGGACAGGGGGCGGGCGAGCAGTACTTC. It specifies CSGQGAGEQYF.